This T cell receptor (beta chain) was documented in a study of T cell responses to AZD1222 COVID-19 vaccine (dated by TCRdb to the early 2020s). For context, the study as a whole: A total of over 230 trial participants underwent TCR sequencing, of whom some 210 received two doses of AZD1222 and approximately 25 received two doses of the MenACWY control vaccine. Trial participants were enrolled by age into 18-55, 56-69 and 70-plus year subgroups, with about 150, 27 and 61 TCR-sequenced participants respectively. The research as a whole found: Because no samples from the day 14 peak response were available, repertoires could be characterized only after the peak T cell response. Most participants were white British and females outnumbered males, and the authors suggested that clonal diversity may have been underestimated. Reportedly, almost half of the unique spike-specific TCRs recognized epitopes lying outside the regions that are mutated in the B.1.351 and B.1.1.7 variants. Conclusions about previously exposed vaccinees are limited, since just five or six AZD1222 recipients were seropositive for SARS-CoV-2 at baseline. Vaccine-associated CD4 TCRs spanned the whole spike protein, with dominant responses in regions 160-218 and 743-854. After two AZD1222 doses, both the breadth and the depth of spike-specific TCRs were significantly higher than at day 0 and than in MenACWY recipients. In the small 56-69-year group, the increase in depth fell short of significance, most likely because of low power.

In the case of this clone: The antigen it recognizes is unknown. Base qualities are not recorded, but no much larger clone differs from it by a single base.

Taken with the paper, the label for time point translates to: about 28 days (+/-7) after the second vaccine dose. AZD1222 recipients whose second dose came at about 4 weeks and those whose second dose came at about 12 weeks were combined into one group, since spike-specific TCR depth and breadth did not differ between the two schedules. The vaccinee samples were drawn from two UK trials, COV001 and COV002, one of which was a single-blind randomized controlled phase 2/3 trial testing AZD1222 (ChAdOx1 nCoV-19) in healthy adults. For TCRbeta chain sequencing, PBMC samples from trial participants were taken at day 0 and at day 28 after the second dose. V is pared back by 5 bases and J by 2 bases, with 15 bases lying between the germline termini. CDR1 and CDR2 are drawn from the germline V gene: SGHTA, FQGNSA. The CDR3 runs 15 residues from the cysteine to the phenylalanine. CDR3 DNA only is kept here, 45 bases in frame from base 1.

The CDR3 regions of human TCRbeta chains were subjected to immunosequencing. Turning to the authors' computational methods: Repertoire TCRs were checked for matches against a reference library of SARS-CoV-2-specific TCRs that had been generated using the MIRA antigen-specificity platform. Breadth meant the fraction of unique TCRs that were SARS-CoV-2-associated, whereas depth meant the fraction of total T cells that were SARS-CoV-2-associated. Each spike-specific TCR was assigned to its reactive spike region and to a CD4 or CD8 class using the MIRA data. Log10-transformed breadth and depth values were compared by one-way ANOVA with Sidak's multiple comparisons tests. This is the immuneACCESS table as TCRdb keeps it, with only in-frame sequences that have V and J called. A part of the clones is gone; compared with another copy, unresolved V genes explain less than half, and the rest is unexplained. V and J calls and clone size are copied from that table; D and trimming were computed from the DNA. The sample profile shows around 140,000 clones; over 90% of them were found once. The ten largest clones represent around 3.5% of the sample.

This clonotype originated in an adult who received the AZD1222 COVID-19 vaccine. The source material was peripheral blood, sampled 28 days after the second AZD1222 dose. The chain links TRBV7-2 with TRBJ1-2; matching of 5 bases hints at TRBD1 as the D gene. The CDR3 protein sequence reads: CASSGRDGRNYGYTF. The nucleotide sequence is TGTGCCAGCAGCGGACGGGACGGGAGAAACTATGGCTACACCTTC.